The source of this TCR beta chain is a study of cytomegalovirus exposure and HLA in healthy donors. 60 Vbeta and 13 Jbeta primers were used in PCR. Profiling relied on immunoSEQ multiplex PCR, and the TCRdb table lists in-frame clones only, not all of them. The table records 130,000 or so clones, roughly 85% of them present only once. J gave up 2 bases and V 6 bases, and 2 bases lay outside the gene matches. Germline V gene data show CDR1 as MNHNS and CDR2 as SASEGT. The CDR3 is made up of 13 amino acids. The sequence was collected from a woman younger than 45 in good health and CMV-seropositive. The sample comprised PBMCs. The V call is TRBV6-1, the J call TRBJ2-7; 9 positions match TRBD1. This CDR3 reads CASRRTGAYEQYF. The CDR3 nucleotides read TGTGCCAGCAGGAGGACAGGGGCCTACGAGCAGTACTTC.